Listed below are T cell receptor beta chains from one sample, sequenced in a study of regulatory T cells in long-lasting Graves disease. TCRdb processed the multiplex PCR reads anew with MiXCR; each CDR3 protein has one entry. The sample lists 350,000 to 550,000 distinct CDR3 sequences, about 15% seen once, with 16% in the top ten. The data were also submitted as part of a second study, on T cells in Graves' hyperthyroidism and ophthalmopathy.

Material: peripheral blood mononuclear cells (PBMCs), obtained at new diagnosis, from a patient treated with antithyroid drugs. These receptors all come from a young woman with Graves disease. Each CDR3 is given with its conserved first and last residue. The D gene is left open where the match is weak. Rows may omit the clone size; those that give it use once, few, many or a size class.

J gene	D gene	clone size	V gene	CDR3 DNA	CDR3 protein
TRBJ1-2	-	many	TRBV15	TGTGCCACCAGCAGAGATCCCGGGACAACTTATGGCTACACCTTC	CATSRDPGTTYGYTF
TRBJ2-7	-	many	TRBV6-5	TGTGCCAGCAGTTACTCGGGCTCCGAGCAGTACTTC	CASSYSGSEQYF
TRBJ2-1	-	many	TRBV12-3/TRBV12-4	TGTGCCAGCAGTCCCCCCTACCCGCACACTTGGGATGAGCAGTTCTTC	CASSPPYPHTWDEQFF
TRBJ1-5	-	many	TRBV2	TGTGCCAGCCGGGGGAGCAATCAGCCCCAGCATTTT	CASRGSNQPQHF
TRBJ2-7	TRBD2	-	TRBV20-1	TGCAGTGTTACACGACTAGCGGGACTCGACGAGCAGTACTTC	CSVTRLAGLDEQYF
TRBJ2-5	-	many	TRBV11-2	TGTGCCAGCAGCTCCCGGGACCAAGAGACCCAGTACTTC	CASSSRDQETQYF
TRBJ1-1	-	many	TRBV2	TGTGCCAGCAGTGAAGCGGGACGGCGAAACACTGAAGCTTTCTTT	CASSEAGRRNTEAFF
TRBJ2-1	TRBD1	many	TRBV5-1	TGCGCCAGCAGCTTGTATGGGACAGGGGATGCGGGGGAGCAGTTCTTC	CASSLYGTGDAGEQFF
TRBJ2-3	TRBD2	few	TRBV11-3	TGTGCCAGCAGCCCCGGACTAGCGGTCTTCACAGATACGCAGTATTTT	CASSPGLAVFTDTQYF
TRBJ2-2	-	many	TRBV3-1	TGTGCCATCGGTAGGACCGGGGAGCTGTTTTTT	CAIGRTGELFF
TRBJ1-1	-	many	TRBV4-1	TGCGCCAGCAGCCAAACACGGAACGTCGAAGCTTTCTTT	CASSQTRNVEAFF
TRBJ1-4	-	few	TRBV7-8	TGTGCCAGCAGCTTGGTGAAGGGGCCCGAGAAACTGTTTTTT	CASSLVKGPEKLFF
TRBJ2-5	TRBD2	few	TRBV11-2	TGTGCCAGCAGTTTCGGCGGGAGGGGGGGGACCCAGTACTTC	CASSFGGRGGTQYF
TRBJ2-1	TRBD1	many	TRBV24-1	TGTGCCACCAGTGCCTCAGGTATGTGGACAGGGCCTGACGAGCAGTTCTTC	CATSASGMWTGPDEQFF
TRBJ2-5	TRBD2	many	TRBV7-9	TGTGCCAGCACCGTAAGGAAACTAGCGGGAGGCCGAGAATCAGGCCAGTACTTC	CASTVRKLAGGRESGQYF
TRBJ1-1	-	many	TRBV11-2	TGTGCCAGCAGCTTGCAGGGGTGGAACACTGAAGCTTTCTTT	CASSLQGWNTEAFF
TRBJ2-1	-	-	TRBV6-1	TGTGCCAGCAGGCAGGGCAAAAATGAGCAGTTCTTC	CASRQGKNEQFF
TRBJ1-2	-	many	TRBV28	TGTGCCAGCAGTTTAGGGTCGTATACTAACTATGGCTACACCTTC	CASSLGSYTNYGYTF
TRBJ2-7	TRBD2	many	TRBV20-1	TGCAGTGCTAGAGTTGGGTCTCGGAGCGGGACTGGTGGCGAGCAGTACTTC	CSARVGSRSGTGGEQYF
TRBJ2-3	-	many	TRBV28	TGTGCCAGCAGTTCCCCCCTGGGTCCTAGCACAGATACGCAGTATTTT	CASSSPLGPSTDTQYF
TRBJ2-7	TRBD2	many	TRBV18	TGTGCCAGCTCACCAAAGGGGACTAGCGGCCCCTACGAGCAGTACTTC	CASSPKGTSGPYEQYF
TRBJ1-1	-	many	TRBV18	TGTGCCAGCAGCCCAGGGGTTACTGAAGCTTTCTTT	CASSPGVTEAFF
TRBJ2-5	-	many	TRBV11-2	TGTGCCAGCAGCTCAGGGTGGCGGTTCCAAGAGACCCAGTACTTC	CASSSGWRFQETQYF
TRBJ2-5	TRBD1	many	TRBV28	TGTGCCAGCAGTGGGATACAGGGGGCGGGGGAGACCCAGTACTTC	CASSGIQGAGETQYF
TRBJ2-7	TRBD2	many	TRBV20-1	TGCAGTGCTAGAGAAAGGTTTTTGGCTAGCGGACGCCGCTCCTACGAGCAGTACTTC	CSARERFLASGRRSYEQYF
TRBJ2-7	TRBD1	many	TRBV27	TGTGCCAGCAGTTACCAGACAGGGGCAACCTACGAGCAGTACTTC	CASSYQTGATYEQYF
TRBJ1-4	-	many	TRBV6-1	TGTGCCAGCAAGGGGGAGACCAAGGTCGGTGGATATGAAAAACTGTTTTTT	CASKGETKVGGYEKLFF
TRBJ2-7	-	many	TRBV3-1	TGTGCCAGCAGCCAAAATATCAGGGACCCCTACGAGCAGTACTTC	CASSQNIRDPYEQYF
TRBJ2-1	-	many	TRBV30	TGTGCCTGGGTCGCGGCTAGCGCTTACAATGAGCAGTTCTTC	CAWVAASAYNEQFF
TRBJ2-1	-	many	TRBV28	TGTGCCAGCACCCCGTGGCAGGAGGGCCAGAATGAGCAGTTCTTC	CASTPWQEGQNEQFF
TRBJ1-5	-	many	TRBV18	TGTGCCAGCTCACCTGGGGCTAGCTATCAGCCCCAGCATTTT	CASSPGASYQPQHF
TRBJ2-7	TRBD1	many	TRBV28	TGTGCCAGCAGTTTCCGCGGGACAGGTGGAAAGGAGCAGTACTTC	CASSFRGTGGKEQYF
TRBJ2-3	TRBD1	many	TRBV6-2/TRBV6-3	TGTGCCAGCAGAGCTACAGGGGCCAGCACAGATACGCAGTATTTT	CASRATGASTDTQYF
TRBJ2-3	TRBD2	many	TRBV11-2	TGTGCCAGCAGCTTACGTAGCGGGAGATATTCAGATACGCAGTATTTT	CASSLRSGRYSDTQYF
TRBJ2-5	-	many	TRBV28	TGTGCCAGCAGTTTATCTGGGGATCAAGAGACCCAGTACTTC	CASSLSGDQETQYF
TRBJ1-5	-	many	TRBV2	TGTGCCAGCAGTGAAAGGGGAAGGGAGCCCCAGCATTTT	CASSERGREPQHF
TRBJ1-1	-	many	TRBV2	TGTGCCAGCAAATACCTGGGGTTTGGGGACACTGAAGCTTTCTTT	CASKYLGFGDTEAFF
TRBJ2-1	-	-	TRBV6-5	TGTGCCAGCAGTTCACCACGGATTGGATCCTCCTACAATGAGCAGTTCTTC	CASSSPRIGSSYNEQFF
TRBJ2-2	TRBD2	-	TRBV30	TGTGCCTGGAGTGGGGGACTAGCCGGGGAGCTGTTTTTT	CAWSGGLAGELFF
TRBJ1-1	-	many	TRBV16	TGTGCCAGCAGCCAATTCCCGGGTTGGACTGAAGCTTTCTTT	CASSQFPGWTEAFF
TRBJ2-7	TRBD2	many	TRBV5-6	TGTGCCAGCAGCTTGGGACTAGCGGGAGCACGCGGCTACGAGCAGTACTTC	CASSLGLAGARGYEQYF
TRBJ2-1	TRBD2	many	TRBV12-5	TGTGCTAGTGGTCCGCCCGGGGGGAATGAGCAGTTCTTC	CASGPPGGNEQFF
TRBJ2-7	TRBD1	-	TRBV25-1	TGTGCCAGCAGTCCTCTCGAGGGACAGGGGGCGCGGGAGCAGTACTTC	CASSPLEGQGAREQYF
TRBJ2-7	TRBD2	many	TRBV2	TGTGCCAGCAGCGATCTAGCGGGGAACTACGAGCAGTACTTC	CASSDLAGNYEQYF
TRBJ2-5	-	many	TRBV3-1	TGTGCCAGCAGCCTCACCCGGGACCGGGGCCGTAAGGAGACCCAGTACTTC	CASSLTRDRGRKETQYF
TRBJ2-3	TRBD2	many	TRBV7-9	TGTGCCAGCAGCGTCCGGACTAGCGGCACAGATACGCAGTATTTT	CASSVRTSGTDTQYF
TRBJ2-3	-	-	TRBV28	TGTGCCAGCAGGGCCTTAGCGCCAGTCCAAACCACAGATACGCAGTATTTT	CASRALAPVQTTDTQYF
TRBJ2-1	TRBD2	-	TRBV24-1	TGTGCCACCAGTGATTTTCTAGCGGGAGGTGGGCAGTTCTTC	CATSDFLAGGGQFF
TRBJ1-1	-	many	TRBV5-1	TGCGCCAGCAGCTTGGAGACAGTACCGACTGAAGCTTTCTTT	CASSLETVPTEAFF
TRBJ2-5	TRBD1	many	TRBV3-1	TGTGCCAGCAGCTCGGGACAGGGAGTGGGAGAGACCCAGTACTTC	CASSSGQGVGETQYF